This T cell receptor (beta chain) was captured in a study of beta chain features in type 1 diabetes. Notes on the study in general: Comparison showed that naive, central memory and Treg TCRB repertoires appeared more similar among patients than among healthy donors. All four CD4+ subsets of Type 1 diabetes patients contained TCRB CDR3s that were moderately but significantly shorter.

Once sorted, every population was more than 95% pure. The investigators reverse transcribed all of the isolated RNA, so they sequenced expressed TCRB transcripts. Sequencing used immunoSEQ multiplex PCR; TCRdb keeps in-frame clones, though not all of them. The table records some 700,000 clones, roughly an eighth of them present only once. Note on this clone: Antigen unknown.

The receptor's source is a man in his late teens or twenties with type 1 diabetes. The sequenced sample was naive CD4+ T cells from blood.

The CDR3 loop is CASGSGILQETQYF. In DNA form, the CDR3 reads TGTGCCAGCGGTTCAGGGATCCTCCAAGAGACCCAGTACTTC. This chain links TRBV2 with TRBJ2-5; tentatively, D is TRBD1 (5 bases). CDR1 is SNHLY, CDR2 FYNNEI, per germline. CDR3 length: 14 amino acids. Between the trimmed V and J ends, which lost 8 bases and 1 base, there was a span of 14 bases.